The 25 T cell receptor beta chains reported below all come from one sample, sequenced in a study of T cell responses to AZD1222 COVID-19 vaccine. Measured with immunoSEQ multiplex PCR; TCRdb has only the in-frame clones, and not every one. The sample yields about 70,000 clones, about nine tenths seen once. Sequenced material: peripheral blood, taken 28 days after the second AZD1222 dose. All receptors come from an adult who received the AZD1222 COVID-19 vaccine.

The chain uses TRBV7-2 and TRBJ2-7; 9 nucleotides match TRBD2. J lost 3 bases, V lost 1 base, and 4 bases had no gene match. Per the germline V gene, CDR1 is SGHTA and CDR2 is FQGNSA. The CDR3 is made up of 15 amino acids. CDR3 amino acids: CASSLGLADLYEQYF. The CDR3 DNA reads TGTGCCAGCAGCTTAGGACTAGCGGACCTCTACGAGCAGTACTTC.

The chain recombines TRBV15 with TRBJ1-6, with TRBD1 as a possible D gene (6 bases). Trimming took 2 bases from V and 7 from J, leaving 9 bases between them. The germline CDR1 and CDR2 sequences are LNHNV and YYDKDF (reference sequence). The length of the CDR3 is 14 residues. CDR3: CATSRSQGNSPLHF. CDR3 DNA: TGTGCCACCAGCAGATCTCAGGGGAATTCACCCCTCCACTTT.

The chain employs TRBV5-6 and TRBJ2-7; 10 positions match TRBD1. CDR3 length equals 14 residues. Trimming cost V 4 bases and J 3 bases; bases outside gene matches: 4. Germline V CDR1 and CDR2: SGHDT, YYEEEE. CDR3 sequence reads: CASSTRTGGYEQYF. CDR3 nucleotide sequence: TGTGCCAGCAGCACACGGACAGGGGGCTACGAGCAGTACTTC.

The chain uses TRBV19 and TRBJ1-2; no reliable D call. Germline V gene data show CDR1 as LNHDA and CDR2 as SQIVND (reference sequence). The CDR3 spans 10 residues. With 6 bases removed from V and 8 bases from J, the gap between germline ends came to 7 bases. CDR3: CASRLEGYTF. CDR3 coding DNA: TGTGCCAGTAGACTAGAGGGCTACACCTTC.

V and J are TRBV7-8 and TRBJ1-1; D is unclear. V was trimmed by 0 bases and J by 1 base, leaving 6 bases between them. This CDR3 is built from 14 residues. CDR1 and CDR2 (germline): SGHVS, FQNEAQ. DNA of the CDR3: TGTGCCAGCAGCTTAGCGATCTCGAACACTGAAGCTTTCTTT. It translates to CASSLAISNTEAFF.

The chain links TRBV6-1 to TRBJ1-5; TRBD1 agrees at 8 bases. The junction had 8 bases not matched to a gene; V was cut back by 1 base and J by 6 bases. The germline gives CDR1 MNHNS, CDR2 SASEGT. The CDR3 contains 16 residues. The DNA of the CDR3 is TGTGCCAGCAGTGAAGGACAGGGGATGGGGGTTCAGCCCCAGCATTTT. Translated, it gives CASSEGQGMGVQPQHF.

The V gene is TRBV11-3, the J gene TRBJ2-1; TRBD2 aligns across 12 bases. CDR3 length: 15 amino acids. Unmatched junction bases numbered 4, after V lost 3 bases and J lost 7 bases. Per germline, CDR1 SGHNT and CDR2 YENEEA. The CDR3, as DNA: TGTGCCAGCAGCTTTCGACTAGCGGGAGCGAATGAGCAGTTCTTC. This sequence encodes CASSFRLAGANEQFF.

The chain uses TRBV9 and TRBJ1-1; D gene unclear. V lost 0 bases and J lost 5, with 8 bases in between. Germline V gene lookup returns CDR1 SGDLS and CDR2 YYNGEE. The CDR3 runs to 13 residues. CDR3: CASSVVRGTEAFF. The CDR3 DNA reads as TGTGCCAGCAGCGTAGTCCGGGGTACTGAAGCTTTCTTT.

J is TRBJ2-5 and V is TRBV5-1; D may be TRBD1 (6 bases). Germline V gene lookup returns CDR1 SGHRS and CDR2 YFSETQ. CDR3 size: 14 residues. V gave up 0 bases and J gave up 2 bases, with 8 bases separating them. CDR3 DNA sequence: TGCGCCAGCAGCTTGGGGGACATACAAGAGACCCAGTACTTC. It yields the protein CASSLGDIQETQYF.

The chain joins TRBV9 to TRBJ1-2; D might be TRBD1 (6 bases). The CDR3 covers 17 residues. The germline V gene encodes CDR1 SGDLS and CDR2 YYNGEE. The V end lost 2 bases, the J end lost 1 base, and 18 bases lay between the germline ends. The CDR3 loop is CASSVESTGRYNYGYTF. CDR3 nucleotide sequence: TGTGCCAGCAGCGTCGAAAGTACAGGGCGATATAACTATGGCTACACCTTC.

V and J are TRBV7-3 and TRBJ2-7, with D hard to call. Germline CDR1 is SGHTA and CDR2 is FQGTGA. The CDR3 totals 16 residues. Trimming removed 5 bases at V and 3 bases at J, with 20 bases between. The CDR3 nucleotides read TGTGCCAGCAGCCCCCGGGTTTCTGCGGCAGGCTACGAGCAGTACTTC. It yields the protein CASSPRVSAAGYEQYF.

The chain uses TRBV3-1 (or the pseudogene TRBV3-2) and TRBJ2-6; perhaps D is TRBD1 or TRBD2 (5 bases each). V was trimmed by 4 bases and J by 2 bases, leaving 18 bases between them. Germline lookup yields CDR1 LGHDT and CDR2 YNNKEL (reference sequence). The CDR3 runs to 18 residues. The CDR3 nucleotides read TGTGCCAGCAGCCCCCGGGACCGAGGGCCCCCTGGGGCCAACGTCCTGACTTTC. Protein product: CASSPRDRGPPGANVLTF.

The rearrangement joins TRBV5-4 to TRBJ1-4; D is possibly TRBD1 (5 bases). This CDR3 is 15 amino acids long. Trimming cost V 1 base and J 4 bases, with 11 bases left between them. In germline, CDR1 is SGHNT, CDR2 YYREEE (reference sequence). CDR3 sequence: CASSLFGTVNEKLFF. CDR3 bases: TGTGCCAGCAGCTTGTTCGGGACGGTTAATGAAAAACTGTTTTTT.

This clone has only a few counts. The rearrangement links TRBV27 to TRBJ2-7; 11 nucleotides match TRBD2. V shed 4 bases and J 3 bases; nucleotides not matched to a gene: 8. This CDR3 has 16 residues. Germline V gene sequence: CDR1 MNHEY, CDR2 SMNVEV (reference sequence). The CDR3 sequence: CASSSTLAGGNYEQYF. The CDR3 bases are TGTGCCAGCAGTTCTACCCTAGCGGGAGGAAACTACGAGCAGTACTTC.

This chain uses TRBV7-9 with TRBJ2-6; D remains unclear. The CDR3 contains 16 residues. Germline values: CDR1 SEHNR, CDR2 FQNEAQ (reference sequence). The ends were cut back, 0 bases at V and 3 bases at J, with 9 bases in the middle. CDR3 in DNA: TGTGCCAGCAGCTTAGCTACGGGTTATGGGGCCAACGTCCTGACTTTC. It is translated as CASSLATGYGANVLTF.

The chain employs TRBV18 and TRBJ1-2; D remains ambiguous. CDR1 is KGHSH, CDR2 LQKENI, per germline. V lost 4 bases and J 4 bases, leaving 10 bases between the germline ends. The CDR3 totals 13 residues. CDR3 loop: CASSRTATYGYTF. CDR3 nucleotides: TGTGCCAGCTCACGAACGGCGACCTATGGCTACACCTTC.

V gene TRBV12-3 or TRBV12-4 combines with J gene TRBJ2-4; D remains ambiguous. V dropped 5 bases and J dropped 6 bases, with 5 bases sitting between them. The CDR3 contains 11 residues. In DNA, the CDR3 is TGTGCCAGCAGTAAGGGAAACATTCAGTACTTC. This translates into CASSKGNIQYF.

V and J are TRBV3-1 (or the pseudogene TRBV3-2) and TRBJ1-4; TRBD1 matches at 9 bases. Germline CDR1 LGHDT, CDR2 YNNKEL (reference sequence). V trimming: 5 bases; J trimming: 8 bases; junction bases outside the gene matches: 6. The CDR3 contains 14 residues. The CDR3, as DNA: TGTGCCAGCAGCGCGCACGGGACAGGGGAAAAACTGTTTTTT. Its protein product is CASSAHGTGEKLFF.

The rearrangement links TRBV5-1 to TRBJ1-1; the D gene is possibly TRBD1 (5 bases). V was pared by 7 bases and J by 5 bases, with 18 bases between. The CDR3 is made up of 14 amino acids. Germline values: CDR1 SGHRS, CDR2 YFSETQ. This CDR3 is CASVLDGSGTEAFF. The CDR3 DNA follows: TGCGCCAGCGTCCTGGACGGATCAGGGACTGAAGCTTTCTTT.

The chain employs TRBV7-9 and TRBJ2-7; 9 bases are shared with TRBD2. V lost 6 bases to trimming and J lost 3 bases; unmatched junction nucleotides: 3. This CDR3 has 13 amino acids. CDR1 is SEHNR and CDR2 is FQNEAQ in the germline V gene (reference sequence). The CDR3 sequence is CASRRSGGYEQYF. CDR3 in DNA: TGTGCCAGCAGACGTAGCGGGGGCTACGAGCAGTACTTC.

This chain uses TRBV30 with TRBJ2-5; either TRBD1 or TRBD2 may supply D (5 bases each). The CDR3 runs to 13 residues. Germline CDR1 and CDR2: GTSNPN and SVGIG (reference sequence). Trimming shortened V by 5 bases and J by 5 bases, and 15 bases separated the two germline ends. CDR3 nucleotide sequence: TGTGCCTGGGGAACAGGAGGCGGGGAGACCCAGTACTTC. This sequence encodes CAWGTGGGETQYF. Variable domain in full (rest from reference TRBV30 and TRBJ2-5): SQTIHQWPATLVQPVGSPLSLECTVEGTSNPNLYWYRQAAGRGLQLLFYSVGIGQISSEVPQNLSASRPQDRQFILSSKKLLLSDSGFYLCAWGTGGGETQYFGPGTRLLVL.

V usage is TRBV7-6 and J usage is TRBJ1-6; 8 positions agree with TRBD1. V shed 1 base, J shed 7 bases, and the junction held 3 bases outside the gene matches. Germline V CDR1 and CDR2: SGHVS, FNYEAQ. The CDR3 runs 15 residues. The CDR3 sequence: CASSLGTGSNSPLHF. DNA for the CDR3: TGTGCCAGCAGCTTAGGGACAGGGTCCAATTCACCCCTCCACTTT.

V is TRBV6-6 and J is TRBJ1-2, with D tentatively TRBD1 (5 bases). V was shortened by 10 bases and J by 2 bases, with 17 bases between the two germline ends. Germline V gene data show CDR1 as MNHNY and CDR2 as SVGAGI (reference sequence). There are 14 residues in the CDR3. CDR3 coding DNA: TGTGCCACCTGGGACCCGATCTACAACTATGGCTACACCTTC. Amino acids: CATWDPIYNYGYTF.

This chain joins TRBV5-1 and TRBJ1-2, with D perhaps TRBD1 (5 bases). The length of the CDR3 is 14 residues. V was trimmed by 4 bases and J by 7 bases, leaving 17 bases between them. Germline lookup yields CDR1 SGHRS and CDR2 YFSETQ. CDR3 in DNA: TGCGCCAGCAGCCAACAGGAGCCGTCGGTTGGCTACACCTTC. This encodes CASSQQEPSVGYTF.

The chain carries TRBV7-3 and TRBJ2-3; 7 bases are shared with TRBD1. Per the germline V gene, CDR1 is SGHTA and CDR2 is FQGTGA. Trimming at V came to 5 bases and at J to 6 bases, leaving 8 bases not matched to a gene. The CDR3 is made up of 14 amino acids. The CDR3 spells CASSLGQAGDTQYF. CDR3 nucleotide sequence: TGTGCCAGCAGCCTTGGACAGGCTGGGGATACGCAGTATTTT. Full variable domain (missing parts from reference TRBV7-3 and TRBJ2-3): GAGVSQTPSNKVTEKGKYVELRCDPISGHTALYWYRQSLGQGPEFLIYFQGTGAADDSGLPNDRFFAVRPEGSVSTLKIQRTERGDSAVYLCASSLGQAGDTQYFGPGTRLTVL.